This TCR beta chain was recovered during a study of beta chain features in type 1 diabetes (dated by TCRdb to the late 2010s). In terms of the full investigation: No differences in mean age, gender distribution, total cell number or subset yield were found between patients and healthy donors. A total of approximately 110,000,000 sorted cells were examined across all samples, and a strong correlation was observed between cell number per subset and RNA yield. In the study, TCRB repertoires of sorted circulating CD4+ T cell subsets from recently diagnosed type 1 diabetes patients were compared with those of matched healthy donors. Regulatory and stem cell-like memory subsets were isolated from only 8 patients and roughly 8 healthy donors, whereas naive and central memory subsets came from all 28 donors. The full study reports these points: Naive, central memory and regulatory TCRB repertoires appeared more similar among patients than among healthy donors. Because cDNA rather than genomic DNA was sequenced, highly expressing activated cells could have been over-represented, although no difference in activation and CD3 levels was found between groups. PCR might favor shorter templates, but patient and control samples were amplified and corrected together, so any skew would affect both groups equally. Patients with type 1 diabetes made fewer insertions and deleted more nucleotides at VDJ recombination sites, implying thymic rearrangement abnormalities. HLA sub-analyses involved small numbers of individuals, so any influence of HLA type on TCRB rearrangement remained unresolved. In all four CD4+ subsets, TCRB CDR3 length was moderately but significantly shorter in type 1 diabetes patients.

The entire isolated RNA was reverse transcribed using the High Capacity cDNA Reverse Transcription Kit, and thus expressed TCRB transcripts were sequenced. Naive, central memory and regulatory T cell samples underwent deep immunoSEQ sequencing, averaging around 4 million total reads per sample. Sorted cells were lysed in RLT buffer and RNA was extracted with DNase-treated RNeasy Micro or Mini kits, depending on cell number. To prevent cross-contamination, every cell subset was processed on its own, while patient and healthy donor samples were processed together. TCRB sequences were amplified from cDNA with the immunoSEQ multiplex PCR, producing 87-bp fragments spanning the CDR3 region. Sequencing of the amplicons was performed on the Illumina HiSeq platform. In the authors' own workflow: PCR bias was corrected computationally using synthetic template baselines, and reads within Hamming distance 2 were collapsed, with unmergeable singletons discarded. By aligning reads against IMGT, V, D and J genes, CDR3 length, and insertions or deletions at six rearrangement sites were assigned. Clonotype counts were normalized to sorted cell number within each subset before computing true diversity and Gini coefficients with the tcR R package. Repertoire sharing was quantified using the overlap coefficient calculated on TCRB nucleotide sequences. Out-of-frame TCRB sequences from naive cells were analyzed as a proxy for the pre-selection repertoire. Entries here come from immuneACCESS through TCRdb and include only in-frame sequences with V and J called. Some clones fail to appear in such tables; in the studies checked, an unresolved V gene covers under half of the shortfall, and the cause of the remainder is unknown. The V and J calls and clone size were taken over from that table, and D and trimming were inferred from the DNA. The sample table contains some 150,000 clones; only one count was recorded for less than 11% of them. The ten largest clones add up to 1.3% of the sample.

The table lists this clone with a few counts. There is no known antigen for this receptor. One base away there is no much larger clone; base qualities are not given. The CDR3, from cysteine to phenylalanine, totals 15 residues. CDR3 DNA only is kept here, 45 bases in frame from base 1. V loses 5 bases at its end and J loses 8 bases; junction bases beyond the gene matches: 10. Reading the germline V gene gives CDR1 SGHTA and CDR2 FQGTGA. From each donor, a single peripheral blood sample of around 120 mL on average was drawn into heparinised tubes. A BD FACSAria II and a panel including CD45RO, CCR7, CD25, CD127, CD95 and CD27 were used to sort naive, central memory, regulatory and stem cell-like memory CD4+ T cells. Every sorted population had a purity above 98%. PBMCs were separated immediately by Lymphoprep density gradient centrifugation and were stained directly, without being cultured. So that batch effects would be minimized, each experiment stained and sorted samples in pairs, pairing one healthy donor with one patient.

Recombination joined TRBV7-3 with TRBJ1-3; 9 central nucleotides agree with TRBD1. Material for sequencing was naive CD4+ T cells from blood. The intended sense of this specimen's cell subset or site label: true naive CD4+ T cells. The receptor comes from a young man in good health. The encoded CDR3 is CASSLRDREADTIYF. The DNA is as follows: TGTGCCAGCAGCCTCCGGGACAGGGAAGCGGACACCATATATTTT. The variable domain in full, with residues beyond the CDR3 obtained from the reference TRBV7-3 and TRBJ1-3 genes, is GAGVSQTPSNKVTEKGKYVELRCDPISGHTALYWYRQSLGQGPEFLIYFQGTGAADDSGLPNDRFFAVRPEGSVSTLKIQRTERGDSAVYLCASSLRDREADTIYFGEGSWLTVV.